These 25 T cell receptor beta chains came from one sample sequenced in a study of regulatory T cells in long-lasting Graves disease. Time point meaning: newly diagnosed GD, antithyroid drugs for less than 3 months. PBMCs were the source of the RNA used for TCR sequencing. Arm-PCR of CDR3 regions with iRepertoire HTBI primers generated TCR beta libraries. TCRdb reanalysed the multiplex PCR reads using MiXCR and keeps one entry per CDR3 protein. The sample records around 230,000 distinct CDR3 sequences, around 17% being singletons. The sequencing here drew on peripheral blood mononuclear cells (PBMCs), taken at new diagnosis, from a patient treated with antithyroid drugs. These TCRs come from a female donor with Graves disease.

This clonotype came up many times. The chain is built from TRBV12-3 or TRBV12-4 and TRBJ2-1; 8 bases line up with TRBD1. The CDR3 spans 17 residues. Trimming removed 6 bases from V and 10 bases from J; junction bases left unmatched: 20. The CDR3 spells CASSFIQSVGRDREQFF. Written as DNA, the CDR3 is TGTGCCAGCAGCTTTATCCAGAGTGTGGGCAGGGACAGGGAGCAGTTCTTC.

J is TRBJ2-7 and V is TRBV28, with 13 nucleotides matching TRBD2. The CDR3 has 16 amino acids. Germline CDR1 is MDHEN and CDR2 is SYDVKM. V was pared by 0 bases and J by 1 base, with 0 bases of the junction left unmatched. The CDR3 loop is CASSLWGLAGSYEQYF. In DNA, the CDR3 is TGTGCCAGCAGTTTATGGGGACTAGCGGGGTCCTACGAGCAGTACTTC. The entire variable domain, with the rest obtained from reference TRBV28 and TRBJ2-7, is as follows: DVKVTQSSRYLVKRTGEKVFLECVQDMDHENMFWYRQDPGLGLRLIYFSYDVKMKEKGDIPEGYSVSREKKERFSLILESASTNQTSMYLCASSLWGLAGSYEQYFGPGTRLTVT.

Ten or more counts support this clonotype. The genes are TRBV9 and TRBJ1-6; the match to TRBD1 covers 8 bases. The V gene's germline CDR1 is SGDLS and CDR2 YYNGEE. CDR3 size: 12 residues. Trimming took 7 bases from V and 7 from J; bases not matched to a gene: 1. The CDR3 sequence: CASDRGNSPLHF. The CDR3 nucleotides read TGTGCCAGCGACAGGGGCAATTCACCCCTCCACTTT.

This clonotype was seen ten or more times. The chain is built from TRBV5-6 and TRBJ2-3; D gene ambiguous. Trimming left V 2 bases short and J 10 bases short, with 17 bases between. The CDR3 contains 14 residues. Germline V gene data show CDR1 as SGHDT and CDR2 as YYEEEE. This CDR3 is CASSFFSLGEAQYF. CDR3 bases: TGTGCCAGCAGCTTTTTTTCCCTAGGAGAGGCGCAGTATTTT.

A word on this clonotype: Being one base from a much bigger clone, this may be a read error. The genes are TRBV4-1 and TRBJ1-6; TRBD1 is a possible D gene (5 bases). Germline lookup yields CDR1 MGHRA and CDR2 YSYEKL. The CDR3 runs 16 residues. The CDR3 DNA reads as TGCGCCAGCAGGTCCTCGGGGGGTCCCCTAGCTTCACCCCTCCGCTTT. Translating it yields CASRSSGGPLASPLRF.

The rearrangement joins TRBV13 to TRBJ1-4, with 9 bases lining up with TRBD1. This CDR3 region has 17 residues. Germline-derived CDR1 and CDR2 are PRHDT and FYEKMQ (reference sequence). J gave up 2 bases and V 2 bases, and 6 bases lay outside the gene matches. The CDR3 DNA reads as TGTGCCAGCAGCTTAACAGGGGGCTCGGAGACTAATGAAAAACTGTTTTTT. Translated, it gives CASSLTGGSETNEKLFF.

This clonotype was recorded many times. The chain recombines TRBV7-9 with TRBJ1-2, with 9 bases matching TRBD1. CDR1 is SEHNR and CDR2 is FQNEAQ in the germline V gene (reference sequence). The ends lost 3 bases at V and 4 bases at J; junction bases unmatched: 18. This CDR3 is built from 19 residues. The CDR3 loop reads CASSFPSGTGIVESYGYTF. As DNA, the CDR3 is TGTGCCAGCAGCTTCCCATCCGGGACAGGGATAGTAGAGAGCTATGGCTACACCTTC.

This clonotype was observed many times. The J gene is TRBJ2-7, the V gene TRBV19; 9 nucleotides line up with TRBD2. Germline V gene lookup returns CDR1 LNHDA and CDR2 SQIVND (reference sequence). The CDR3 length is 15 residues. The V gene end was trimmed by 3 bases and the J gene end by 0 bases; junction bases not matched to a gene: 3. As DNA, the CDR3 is TGTGCCAGTAGTATCCTAGCGGGACCCTCCTACGAGCAGTACTTC. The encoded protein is CASSILAGPSYEQYF.

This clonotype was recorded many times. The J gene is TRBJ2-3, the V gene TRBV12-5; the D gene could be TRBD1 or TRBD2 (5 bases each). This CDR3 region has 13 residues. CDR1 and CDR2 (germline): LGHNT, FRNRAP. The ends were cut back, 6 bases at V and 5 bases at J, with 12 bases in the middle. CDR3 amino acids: CASGLGTEDTQYF. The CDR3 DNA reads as TGTGCTAGTGGCCTCGGGACGGAAGATACGCAGTATTTT.

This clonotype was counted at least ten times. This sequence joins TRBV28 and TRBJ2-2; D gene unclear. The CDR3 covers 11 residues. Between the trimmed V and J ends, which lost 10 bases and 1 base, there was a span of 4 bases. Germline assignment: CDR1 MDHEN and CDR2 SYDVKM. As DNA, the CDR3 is TGTGCCACCCAGAACACCGGGGAGCTGTTTTTT. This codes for CATQNTGELFF.

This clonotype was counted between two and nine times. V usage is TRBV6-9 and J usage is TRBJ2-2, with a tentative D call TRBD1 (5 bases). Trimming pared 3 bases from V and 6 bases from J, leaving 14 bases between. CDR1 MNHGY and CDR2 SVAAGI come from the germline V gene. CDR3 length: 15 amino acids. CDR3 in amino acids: CASSYYKGQAGELFF. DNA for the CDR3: TGTGCCAGCAGTTACTATAAGGGGCAGGCCGGGGAGCTGTTTTTT.

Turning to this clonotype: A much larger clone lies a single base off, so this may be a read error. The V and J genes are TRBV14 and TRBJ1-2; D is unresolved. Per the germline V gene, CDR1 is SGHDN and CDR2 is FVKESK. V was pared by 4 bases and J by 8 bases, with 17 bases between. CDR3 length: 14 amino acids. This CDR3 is CASSPPSSYRGYTF. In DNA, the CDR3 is TGTGCCAGCAGCCCCCCGAGCTCCTATCGGGGCTACACCTTC.

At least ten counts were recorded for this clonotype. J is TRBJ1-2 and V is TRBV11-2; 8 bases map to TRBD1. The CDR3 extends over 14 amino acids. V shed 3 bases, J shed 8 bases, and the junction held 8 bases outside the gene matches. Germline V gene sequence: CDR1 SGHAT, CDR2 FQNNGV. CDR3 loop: CASSFLTGGEGYTF. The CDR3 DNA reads TGTGCCAGCAGCTTCCTTACAGGGGGAGAAGGCTACACCTTC.

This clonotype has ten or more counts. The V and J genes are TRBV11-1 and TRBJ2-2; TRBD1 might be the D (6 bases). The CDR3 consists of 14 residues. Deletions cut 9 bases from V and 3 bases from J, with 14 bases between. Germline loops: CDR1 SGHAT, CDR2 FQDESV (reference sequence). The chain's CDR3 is CASKTGPYTGELFF. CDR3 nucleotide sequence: TGTGCCAGTAAGACAGGACCATACACCGGGGAGCTGTTTTTT.

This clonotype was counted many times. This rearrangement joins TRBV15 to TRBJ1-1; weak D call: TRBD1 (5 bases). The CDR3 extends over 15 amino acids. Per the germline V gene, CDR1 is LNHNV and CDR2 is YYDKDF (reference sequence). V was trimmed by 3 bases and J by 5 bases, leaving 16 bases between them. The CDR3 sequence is CATSRGGGWGTEAFF. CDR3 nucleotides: TGTGCCACCAGCAGGGGGGGGGGATGGGGAACTGAAGCTTTCTTT.

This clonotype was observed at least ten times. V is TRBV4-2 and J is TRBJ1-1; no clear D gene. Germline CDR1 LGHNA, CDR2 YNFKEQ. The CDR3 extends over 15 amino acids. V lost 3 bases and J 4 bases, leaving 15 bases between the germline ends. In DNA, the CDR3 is TGTGCCAGCAGCCACGAGGCCCTAAACCCCACTGAAGCTTTCTTT. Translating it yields CASSHEALNPTEAFF.

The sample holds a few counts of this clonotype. The CDR3 DNA is TGTGCCAGCAGTCACCAGGGGGCAGTGACTGAAGCTTTCTTT. Its translation: CASSHQGAVTEAFF. The gene calls are TRBV6-1 and TRBJ1-1; TRBD1 matches at 8 bases. V shed 5 bases, J shed 5 bases, and the junction held 7 bases outside the gene matches. The CDR3 runs to 14 residues. The germline V gene encodes CDR1 MNHNS and CDR2 SASEGT.

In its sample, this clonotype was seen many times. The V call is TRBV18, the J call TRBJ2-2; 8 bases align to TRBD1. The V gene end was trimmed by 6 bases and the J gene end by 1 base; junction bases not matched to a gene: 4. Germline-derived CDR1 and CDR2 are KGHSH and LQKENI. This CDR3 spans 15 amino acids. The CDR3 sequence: CASSAGTGNTGELFF. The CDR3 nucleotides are TGTGCCAGCTCGGCCGGGACAGGGAACACCGGGGAGCTGTTTTTT.

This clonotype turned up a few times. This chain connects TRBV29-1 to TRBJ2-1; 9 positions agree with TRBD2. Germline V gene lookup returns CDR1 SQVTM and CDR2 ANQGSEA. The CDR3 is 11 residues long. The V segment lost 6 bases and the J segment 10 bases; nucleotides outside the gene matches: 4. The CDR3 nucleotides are TGCAGCGTCTCTAGCGGGGAAGAGCAGTTCTTC. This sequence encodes CSVSSGEEQFF.

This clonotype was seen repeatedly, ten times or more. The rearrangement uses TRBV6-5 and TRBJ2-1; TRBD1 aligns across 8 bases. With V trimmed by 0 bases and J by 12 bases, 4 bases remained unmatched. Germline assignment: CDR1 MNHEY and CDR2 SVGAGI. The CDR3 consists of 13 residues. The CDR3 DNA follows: TGTGCCAGCAGTTACTCGGCCGGGACAGGGCAGTTCTTC. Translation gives CASSYSAGTGQFF.

The CDR3 spells CSADQGLAGLSDTQYF. The CDR3 DNA reads TGCAGTGCTGACCAGGGACTAGCGGGATTGTCAGATACGCAGTATTTT. The chain links TRBV20-1 to TRBJ2-3, with 13 positions matching TRBD2. V was pared by 5 bases and J by 4 bases, with 9 bases of the junction left unmatched. The CDR3 has 16 amino acids. CDR1 and CDR2 (germline): DFQATT, SNEGSKA (reference sequence).

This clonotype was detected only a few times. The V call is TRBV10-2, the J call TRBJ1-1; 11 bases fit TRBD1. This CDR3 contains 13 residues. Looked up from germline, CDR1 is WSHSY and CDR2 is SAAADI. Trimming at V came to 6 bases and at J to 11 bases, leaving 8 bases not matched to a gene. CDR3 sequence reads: CASRGTGGTGAFF. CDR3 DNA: TGCGCCAGCAGGGGGACAGGGGGGACGGGGGCTTTCTTT.

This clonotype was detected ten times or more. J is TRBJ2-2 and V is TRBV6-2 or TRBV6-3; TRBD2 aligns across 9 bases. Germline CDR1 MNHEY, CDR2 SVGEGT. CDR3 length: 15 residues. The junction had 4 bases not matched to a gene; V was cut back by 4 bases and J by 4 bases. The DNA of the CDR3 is TGTGCCAGCAGTTTAGCGGGAGAGGTCACCGGGGAGCTGTTTTTT. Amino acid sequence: CASSLAGEVTGELFF.

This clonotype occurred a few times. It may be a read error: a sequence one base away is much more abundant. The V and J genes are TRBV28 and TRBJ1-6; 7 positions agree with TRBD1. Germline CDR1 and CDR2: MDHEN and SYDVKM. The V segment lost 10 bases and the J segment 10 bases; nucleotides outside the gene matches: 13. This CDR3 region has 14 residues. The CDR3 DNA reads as TGTGCCATAGGAGGGACAGATCAGAGGTCACCCCTCCACTTT. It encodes CAIGGTDQRSPLHF.

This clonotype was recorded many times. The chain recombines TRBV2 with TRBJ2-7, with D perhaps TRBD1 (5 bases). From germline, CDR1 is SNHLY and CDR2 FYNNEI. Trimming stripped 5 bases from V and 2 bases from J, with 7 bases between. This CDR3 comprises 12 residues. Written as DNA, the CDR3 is TGTGCCAGCAGTACAGGTACCTACGAGCAGTACTTC. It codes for CASSTGTYEQYF.